The source of this TCR beta chain is a study of blood T cell repertoires in COVID-19. Looking at the study overall: Samples taken during acute and convalescent COVID-19 were collected in the United States, Italy and Spain.

Study processing details: From reference gene primer amplification, estimates of nucleated cell counts were derived. Assay: immunoSEQ multiplex PCR; the TCRdb copy retains only in-frame clones and omits some. That table gives V, J and clone size, and the DNA gave D and trimming. This sample has hundreds of thousands of clones, with 88% found just once. V lost 1 base and J lost 3, with 16 bases in between. Germline V gene lookup returns CDR1 MGHRA and CDR2 YSYEKL. CDR3 length equals 17 residues. The sequence came from a woman aged 25-40 years who had recovered from COVID-19. Material: peripheral blood. This rearrangement joins TRBV4-1 to TRBJ2-1; no reliable D call. DNA of the CDR3: TGCGCCAGCAGCCAAGTGGCGGATATAAATAACTACAATGAGCAGTTCTTC. It translates to CASSQVADINNYNEQFF.